Listed below are T cell receptor beta chains from one sample, sequenced in a study of cytomegalovirus exposure and HLA in healthy donors. TCRdb's copy holds only in-frame clones and misses some; the assay was immunoSEQ multiplex PCR. The sample records 150,000 to 200,000 clones, 70% to 80% being singletons. The sample comprised PBMCs. These TCRs come from a woman aged 45-60 years in good health and CMV-seronegative. The CDR3 runs from the conserved cysteine through the conserved F or W. The D gene is left open where the match is weak. Where a row states a size, it is once, few, many or the class of an expanded clone; other rows omit it.

>.|TRBV15|TRBD1|TRBJ2-7
CATSREGTGDYEQYF
TGTGCCACCAGCAGAGAAGGGACAGGTGACTACGAGCAGTACTTC
>few|TRBV21-1|.|TRBJ2-3
CASNFSGRIADTQYF
TGTGCCAGCAACTTTAGCGGGAGAATCGCAGATACGCAGTATTTT
>.|TRBV7-2|TRBD2|TRBJ2-5
CASSLVAGGRETQYF
TGTGCCAGCAGCTTAGTAGCGGGAGGGCGAGAGACCCAGTACTTC
>few|TRBV6-5|TRBD2|TRBJ2-1
CASLTSENHNEQFF
TGTGCCTCACTGACTAGCGAAAATCACAATGAGCAGTTCTTC
>.|TRBV29-1|TRBD1|TRBJ2-1
CSVEVPGQGTNEQFF
TGCAGCGTTGAAGTCCCGGGACAGGGGACCAATGAGCAGTTCTTC
>.|TRBV19|TRBD2|TRBJ2-1
CASSIGGTSGLNEQFF
TGTGCCAGTAGTATAGGGGGGACTAGCGGGCTAAATGAGCAGTTCTTC
>.|TRBV15|.|TRBJ1-3
CATSRAQGTGNTIYF
TGTGCCACCAGCAGAGCCCAGGGAACTGGAAACACCATATATTTT
>once|TRBV29-1|.|TRBJ2-2
CSVDTGELFF
TGCAGCGTCGACACCGGGGAGCTGTTTTTT
>.|TRBV28|.|TRBJ1-2
CASSFKVWNQGYGYTF
TGTGCCAGCAGTTTTAAGGTTTGGAATCAGGGTTATGGCTACACCTTC
>few|TRBV5-8|.|TRBJ1-6
CASSLVVLQSYNSPLHF
TGTGCCAGCAGCTTGGTGGTGTTGCAGTCCTATAATTCACCCCTCCACTTT
>.|TRBV7-9|.|TRBJ1-6
CASSVSSYNSPLHF
TGTGCCAGCAGCGTGAGCTCCTATAATTCACCCCTCCACTTT
>few|TRBV9|.|TRBJ1-3
CASSFTGNSGNTIYF
TGTGCCAGCAGCTTCACAGGGAACTCTGGAAACACCATATATTTT
>.|TRBV28|TRBD1|TRBJ2-1
CASSPAGTGGREQFF
TGTGCCAGCAGTCCCGCCGGGACAGGGGGCCGCGAGCAGTTCTTC
>once|TRBV7-3|TRBD1|TRBJ1-2
CASSTTGGNGYTF
TGTGCCAGCAGCACGACAGGGGGTAATGGCTACACCTTC
>.|TRBV5-3|.|TRBJ2-7
CARSLPPPGTSYEQYF
TGTGCCAGAAGCTTGCCCCCTCCGGGTACCTCCTACGAGCAGTACTTC
>.|TRBV19|.|TRBJ1-3
CASRRHVSGNTIYF
TGTGCCAGTAGAAGACACGTCTCTGGAAACACCATATATTTT
>.|TRBV6-5|.|TRBJ2-7
CASSYGQGVTYEQYF
TGTGCCAGCAGTTACGGGCAGGGTGTAACCTACGAGCAGTACTTC
>.|TRBV25-1|.|TRBJ2-2
CASSVQRPGHANTGELFF
TGTGCCAGCAGTGTCCAGCGGCCGGGACATGCGAACACCGGGGAGCTGTTTTTT
>.|TRBV7-2|.|TRBJ2-5
CASSSPPRAETQYF
TGTGCCAGCAGCTCCCCCCCCAGGGCAGAGACCCAGTACTTC
>.|TRBV5-1|.|TRBJ1-2
CASSLGVAGLGYTF
TGCGCCAGCAGCTTGGGGGTCGCAGGCTTGGGCTACACCTTC
>once|TRBV29-1|.|TRBJ2-1
CSVERIAQNEQFF
TGCAGCGTTGAAAGAATCGCTCAGAATGAGCAGTTCTTC
>.|TRBV14|.|TRBJ2-7
CASSPKVAGPYEQYF
TGTGCCAGCAGCCCAAAAGTCGCAGGGCCCTACGAGCAGTACTTC
>few|TRBV21-1|.|TRBJ1-2
CASSADTTSGYTF
TGTGCCAGCAGCGCGGACACCACCAGCGGCTACACCTTC
>.|TRBV5-5|.|TRBJ2-2
CASSLVQVGTGELFF
TGTGCCAGCAGCTTGGTCCAGGTTGGCACCGGGGAGCTGTTTTTT
>.|TRBV5-1|TRBD2|TRBJ2-1
CASSSGLAGQYNEQFF
TGCGCCAGCAGCTCGGGACTAGCGGGGCAATACAATGAGCAGTTCTTC